A single sample is the source of the 19 T cell receptor beta chains below, sequenced in a study of cytomegalovirus exposure and HLA in healthy donors. Primers: 60 Vbeta forward and 13 Jbeta reverse. Sequencing was performed with immunoSEQ multiplex PCR; in TCRdb, only in-frame clones are kept and a portion is missing. There are 150,000 to 200,000 clones in the sample; about four fifths occur only once, and around 0.99% lies in the top ten. Sequenced sample: PBMCs. The receptor set was obtained from a woman aged 40 to 49 in good health and CMV-seronegative.

The chain has TRBV7-2 and TRBJ1-1; D call uncertain. Trimming stripped 1 base from V and 10 bases from J, with 7 bases between. Germline assignment: CDR1 SGHTA and CDR2 FQGNSA. The CDR3 is 11 residues long. The CDR3 coding sequence is TGTGCCAGCAGCTTAGAAGAGCGAGCTTTCTTT. Translated, it gives CASSLEERAFF.

The gene calls are TRBV10-3 and TRBJ1-3; 10 nucleotides agree with TRBD1. CDR3 length: 17 amino acids. Trimming removed 3 bases from V and 2 bases from J; junction bases left unmatched: 7. Germline V lookup: CDR1 ENHRY, CDR2 SYGVKD. CDR3 in amino acids: CAISESGQGVAGNTIYF. In nucleotides, the CDR3 is TGTGCCATCAGTGAAAGCGGACAGGGGGTAGCTGGAAACACCATATATTTT.

The chain combines TRBV5-4 with TRBJ2-3, with D unclear. CDR1 SGHNT and CDR2 YYREEE come from the germline V gene (reference sequence). V was pared by 2 bases and J by 2 bases, with 6 bases between. The CDR3 runs to 13 residues. CDR3: CASSFIFTDTQYF. The DNA for the CDR3 is TGTGCCAGCAGCTTTATATTCACAGATACGCAGTATTTT.

V usage is TRBV19 and J usage is TRBJ1-2; D is uncertain. The CDR3 runs 13 residues. Looked up from germline, CDR1 is LNHDA and CDR2 is SQIVND (reference sequence). V was pared by 7 bases and J by 6 bases, with 15 bases between. Here the CDR3 reads CASTREAVNGYTF. For the CDR3, the DNA is TGTGCCAGTACCCGCGAGGCGGTCAATGGCTACACCTTC.

The V call is TRBV11-3, the J call TRBJ2-7; possible D gene TRBD1, 5 bases. The CDR3 length is 12 residues. Trimming stripped 5 bases from V and 4 bases from J, with 9 bases between. Per the germline V gene, CDR1 is SGHNT and CDR2 is YENEEA. This CDR3 reads CASSVTGYEQYF. The CDR3 nucleotides read TGTGCCAGCAGCGTCACAGGATACGAGCAGTACTTC.

This chain joins TRBV7-2 and TRBJ1-2, with TRBD1 identical over 12 bases. Losses at the gene ends were 3 bases for V and 4 bases for J; bases not matched to a gene: 6. The CDR3 has 16 amino acids. Germline CDR1 is SGHTA and CDR2 is FQGNSA. In nucleotides, the CDR3 is TGTGCCAGCAGCTTGGCCGGGACAGGGGGCTCCTATGGCTACACCTTC. Translation gives CASSLAGTGGSYGYTF.

This rearrangement joins TRBV4-3 to TRBJ2-3; D ambiguous. The length of the CDR3 is 13 residues. Trimming took 4 bases from V and 3 from J, leaving 8 bases between them. The germline V gene encodes CDR1 LGHNA and CDR2 YSLEER. In DNA, the CDR3 is TGCGCCAGCAGCCCACAGAAGACAGATACGCAGTATTTT. Its translation is CASSPQKTDTQYF.

The chain combines TRBV7-3 with TRBJ2-3; 15 nucleotides line up with TRBD2. There are 16 residues in the CDR3. V trimming: 5 bases; J trimming: 2 bases; junction bases outside the gene matches: 2. In germline, CDR1 is SGHTA, CDR2 FQGTGA. The DNA for the CDR3 is TGTGCCAGCAGCCGGACTAGCGGGAGGGACACAGATACGCAGTATTTT. The encoded protein is CASSRTSGRDTDTQYF.

This chain joins TRBV4-1 and TRBJ1-6; tentative D call: TRBD1 (6 bases). This CDR3 is built from 16 residues. Trimming removed 0 bases from V and 9 bases from J, with 15 bases in between. Germline V gene data show CDR1 as MGHRA and CDR2 as YSYEKL. The CDR3 region is CASSQEGGVAASPLHF. CDR3 in DNA: TGCGCCAGCAGCCAAGAAGGGGGAGTAGCTGCTTCACCCCTCCACTTT.

The chain uses TRBV11-2 and TRBJ1-2; D not certain. This CDR3 spans 14 amino acids. Between the trimmed V and J ends, which lost 5 bases and 4 bases, there was a span of 14 bases. CDR1 is SGHAT, CDR2 FQNNGV, per germline. The DNA of the CDR3 is TGTGCCAGCAGCCCGACTACCCTATTCTATGGCTACACCTTC. It yields the protein CASSPTTLFYGYTF.

In its sample, this clone was seen once. The V gene is TRBV9, the J gene TRBJ1-2; 9 nucleotides align to TRBD1. CDR1 and CDR2 (germline): SGDLS, YYNGEE. The CDR3 consists of 15 residues. V lost 3 bases, J lost 3 bases, and 6 bases stayed unmatched. CDR3 coding DNA: TGTGCCAGCAGCGCGACAGGGGGTCCGGACTATGGCTACACCTTC. This codes for CASSATGGPDYGYTF.

The genes are TRBV4-3 and TRBJ1-2; D gene ambiguous. V was cut by 1 base and J by 0 bases, with 12 bases left in between. Germline V gene data show CDR1 as LGHNA and CDR2 as YSLEER. CDR3 length: 16 amino acids. The DNA of the CDR3 is TGCGCCAGCAGCCAAGCGCACGGGTGGGCTAACTATGGCTACACCTTC. Protein: CASSQAHGWANYGYTF.

The rearrangement uses TRBV7-9 and TRBJ1-1; D is perhaps TRBD1 (6 bases). V dropped 4 bases and J dropped 2 bases, with 23 bases sitting between them. The CDR3 has 18 amino acids. The V gene's germline CDR1 is SEHNR and CDR2 FQNEAQ (reference sequence). The CDR3 region is CASSSWGRGLRSNTEAFF. CDR3 nucleotide sequence: TGTGCCAGCAGCTCCTGGGGCAGGGGCTTGCGGAGTAACACTGAAGCTTTCTTT.

V is TRBV7-2 and J is TRBJ1-1; D gene unclear. In germline, CDR1 is SGHTA, CDR2 FQGNSA. The V end was cut by 1 base, the J end by 4 bases, with 13 bases between. CDR3 length: 15 residues. CDR3 sequence (DNA): TGTGCCAGCAGCTTAGACGAAGGAGTGGGCACTGAAGCTTTCTTT. Protein: CASSLDEGVGTEAFF. Filled out from reference TRBV7-2 and TRBJ1-1, the complete variable domain reads GAGVSQSPSNKVTEKGKDVELRCDPISGHTALYWYRQSLGQGLEFLIYFQGNSAPDKSGLPSDRFSAERTGGSVSTLTIQRTQQEDSAVYLCASSLDEGVGTEAFFGQGTRLTVV.

V usage is TRBV11-2 and J usage is TRBJ1-4; D gene uncertain. Trimming took 0 bases from V and 5 from J, leaving 4 bases between them. The CDR3 is 13 amino acids. Germline V gene sequence: CDR1 SGHAT, CDR2 FQNNGV. The CDR3 reads CASSLESNEKLFF. The DNA for the CDR3 is TGTGCCAGCAGCTTAGAGAGCAATGAAAAACTGTTTTTT.

Points on this clone: This same CDR3 is encoded by further DNA sequences in the sample. The gene calls are TRBV7-9 and TRBJ1-4; 10 bases line up with TRBD1. The ends lost 5 bases at V and 8 bases at J; junction bases unmatched: 5. The V gene's germline CDR1 is SEHNR and CDR2 FQNEAQ (reference sequence). This CDR3 region has 14 residues. CDR3 amino acids: CASSLGQGEEKLFF. CDR3 nucleotide sequence: TGTGCCAGCAGCCTCGGACAGGGGGAAGAAAAACTGTTTTTT. Full variable domain (remainder filled in from reference TRBV7-9 and TRBJ1-4): DTGVSQNPRHKITKRGQNVTFRCDPISEHNRLYWYRQTLGQGPEFLTYFQNEAQLEKSRLLSDRFSAERPKGSFSTLEIQRTEQGDSAMYLCASSLGQGEEKLFFGSGTQLSVL.

As to this clone: Other DNA sequences within the sample encode an identical CDR3. The V gene is TRBV11-3, the J gene TRBJ1-2; D possibly corresponds to TRBD1 (5 bases). The CDR3 length is 15 residues. The V and J ends lost 5 bases and 7 bases respectively, with 20 bases between them. Germline loops: CDR1 SGHNT, CDR2 YENEEA. CDR3 amino acids: CASSPGLGQLAGYTF. The DNA for the CDR3 is TGTGCCAGCAGCCCGGGTCTGGGGCAACTTGCTGGCTACACCTTC.

The chain combines TRBV4-3 with TRBJ2-1; D may be TRBD1 (6 bases). V was trimmed by 0 bases and J by 8 bases, leaving 8 bases between them. The germline V gene has CDR1 LGHNA and CDR2 YSLEER. The CDR3 is made up of 13 amino acids. CDR3 sequence reads: CASSQDSGDEQFF. In DNA, the CDR3 is TGCGCCAGCAGCCAAGATTCAGGGGATGAGCAGTTCTTC.

J is TRBJ2-7 and V is TRBV6-1; 7 bases fit TRBD1. Trimming removed 4 bases from V and 7 bases from J; junction bases left unmatched: 10. This CDR3 is built from 14 residues. Germline CDR1 is MNHNS and CDR2 is SASEGT. CDR3 in amino acids: CASSGGTAFSEQYV. The DNA of the CDR3 is TGTGCCAGCAGTGGAGGGACAGCCTTTTCGGAGCAGTACGTC.